Following are 25 T cell receptor beta chains from one sample sequenced in a study of blood T cell repertoires in COVID-19 (dated by TCRdb to between 2020 and 2021). The library was built by means of the immunoSEQ multiplex PCR assay. TCRdb limited this immuneACCESS table to in-frame rearrangements with V and J called. A share of clones is missing; checked studies link under half to unresolved V genes, and the rest is unexplained. The sample contains around 110,000 clones, over 65% of them found a single time. 3.5% to 5.5% of the sample lies in the top ten. Source material: peripheral blood. These receptors all come from a woman aged 70-85 years with acute or convalescent COVID-19.

This clone was detected only a few times. This chain uses TRBV2 with TRBJ1-2; D unclear. Germline CDR1 is SNHLY and CDR2 is FYNNEI. The CDR3 is made up of 13 amino acids. V was clipped by 4 bases and J by 8 bases, with 14 bases between them. The CDR3 reads CASSGSQREGYTF. Written as DNA, the CDR3 is TGTGCCAGCAGTGGATCACAGAGGGAGGGCTACACCTTC.

This clone was seen only once. J is TRBJ1-2 and V is TRBV5-1; no clear D. The CDR3 length is 14 residues. The V end was cut by 3 bases, the J end by 2 bases, with 11 bases between. Germline V gives CDR1 SGHRS, CDR2 YFSETQ. The CDR3 bases are TGCGCCAGCAGCTACGAGGCTGACAACTATGGCTACACCTTC. Its translation: CASSYEADNYGYTF.

This clone was recorded once. This chain links TRBV6-5 with TRBJ1-1, with 7 bases that match TRBD1. V was pared by 0 bases and J by 0 bases, with 4 bases of the junction left unmatched. This CDR3 region has 16 residues. Germline CDR1 is MNHEY and CDR2 is SVGAGI. The CDR3 sequence: CASSYSERGLNTEAFF. CDR3 in DNA: TGTGCCAGCAGTTACTCGGAAAGGGGGCTGAACACTGAAGCTTTCTTT.

The chain has TRBV9 and TRBJ2-2, with 10 bases fitting TRBD1. The germline CDR1 and CDR2 sequences are SGDLS and YYNGEE. The CDR3 extends over 15 amino acids. The ends lost 3 bases at V and 4 bases at J; junction bases unmatched: 3. The CDR3 region has the DNA TGTGCCAGCAGCGGGGGACAGGGGATCACCGGGGAGCTGTTTTTT. As protein: CASSGGQGITGELFF. Variable domain in full (rest from reference TRBV9 and TRBJ2-2): DSGVTQTPKHLITATGQRVTLRCSPRSGDLSVYWYQQSLDQGLQFLIQYYNGEERAKGNILERFSAQQFPDLHSELNLSSLELGDSALYFCASSGGQGITGELFFGEGSRLTVL.

This chain links TRBV19 with TRBJ2-2; 11 bases agree with TRBD1. The junction had 19 bases not matched to a gene; V was cut back by 10 bases and J by 6 bases. Germline lookup yields CDR1 LNHDA and CDR2 SQIVND (reference sequence). This CDR3 contains 18 residues. CDR3 in amino acids: CATRRDRGVLSVSGELFF. The DNA of the CDR3 is TGTGCCACCCGTCGGGACAGGGGGGTATTATCGGTGTCCGGGGAGCTGTTTTTT.

The CDR3 sequence is CASSMDRVNSDTQYF. CDR3 coding DNA: TGCGCCAGCAGCATGGACAGGGTTAATTCAGATACGCAGTATTTT. The chain uses TRBV5-1 and TRBJ2-3, with 8 bases that match TRBD1. This CDR3 spans 15 amino acids. Per germline, CDR1 SGHRS and CDR2 YFSETQ. V lost 4 bases and J lost 4; bases outside the gene matches: 8.

The chain has TRBV4-3 and TRBJ1-3, with D possibly TRBD1 on 6 matching bases. V lost 1 base and J 2 bases, leaving 9 bases between the germline ends. Germline CDR1 and CDR2: LGHNA and YSLEER. The CDR3 is 15 residues long. DNA of the CDR3: TGCGCCAGCAGCCAAGGGGGGGGCCCTGGAAACACCATATATTTT. It yields the protein CASSQGGGPGNTIYF.

The chain employs TRBV10-3 and TRBJ1-1; D gene uncertain. CDR3 length equals 15 residues. Germline CDR1 reads ENHRY; CDR2 reads SYGVKD. The V end lost 10 bases, the J end lost 8 bases, and 26 bases lay between the germline ends. The CDR3 spells CATTASTALGSEAFF. The CDR3 region has the DNA TGTGCCACCACGGCCTCCACGGCGCTCGGGTCGGAAGCTTTCTTT.

The chain has TRBV2 and TRBJ1-6; D unresolved. V lost 6 bases to trimming and J lost 7 bases, with 13 bases between them. From germline, CDR1 is SNHLY and CDR2 FYNNEI. This CDR3 is built from 14 residues. CDR3 in amino acids: CASRERMGNSPLHF. In DNA, the CDR3 is TGTGCCAGCAGGGAGCGGATGGGGAATTCACCCCTCCACTTT.

This rearrangement joins TRBV12-3 or TRBV12-4 to TRBJ2-3; D unclear. The CDR3 is 13 amino acids. V gave up 0 bases and J gave up 6 bases, with 7 bases separating them. CDR3 protein: CASSLAAADTQYF. The CDR3 nucleotides are TGTGCCAGCAGTTTAGCAGCTGCGGATACGCAGTATTTT.

V and J are TRBV3-1 (or the pseudogene TRBV3-2) and TRBJ1-1; the D is unclear. From germline, CDR1 is LGHDT and CDR2 YNNKEL (reference sequence). The length of the CDR3 is 15 residues. V lost 4 bases and J 0 bases, leaving 12 bases between the germline ends. The chain's CDR3 is CASSPGGRLNTEAFF. CDR3 coding DNA: TGTGCCAGCAGCCCAGGAGGACGGCTGAACACTGAAGCTTTCTTT.

The chain employs TRBV9 and TRBJ1-2; possibly TRBD1 for D (6 bases). V was clipped by 0 bases and J by 4 bases, with 22 bases between them. This CDR3 is 18 amino acids long. The germline V gene encodes CDR1 SGDLS and CDR2 YYNGEE. The CDR3, as DNA: TGTGCCAGCAGCGTAGCCCCTTCAGGCAGGGGTGGTTCCTATGGCTACACCTTC. Its translation is CASSVAPSGRGGSYGYTF. The whole variable domain, remainder taken from reference TRBV9 and TRBJ1-2, is DSGVTQTPKHLITATGQRVTLRCSPRSGDLSVYWYQQSLDQGLQFLIQYYNGEERAKGNILERFSAQQFPDLHSELNLSSLELGDSALYFCASSVAPSGRGGSYGYTFGSGTRLTVV.

V and J are TRBV4-3 and TRBJ1-5; D is unresolved. The CDR3 extends over 12 amino acids. Trimming cost V 0 bases and J 9 bases, with 6 bases left between them. The germline gives CDR1 LGHNA, CDR2 YSLEER. The CDR3 DNA sequence: TGCGCCAGCAGCCAAGACACCGGGCCCCAGCATTTT. The encoded protein is CASSQDTGPQHF.

With respect to this clone: The junction differs from germline at one of its ends, possibly a read error. The chain carries TRBV7-8 and TRBJ2-1; D possibly corresponds to TRBD2 (5 bases). CDR3 length equals 15 residues. From germline, CDR1 is SGHVS and CDR2 FQNEAQ. The CDR3 DNA is TGTGCCAGCAGTTTAGGGCGGGCAGACTACAATGAGCAGTTCTTC. Protein: CASSLGRADYNEQFF. Supplemented by reference TRBV7-8 and TRBJ2-1, the full variable domain reads GAGVSQSPRYKVAKRGQDVALRCDPISGHVSLFWYQQALGQGPEFLTYFQNEAQLDKSGLPSDRFFAERPEGSVSTLKIQRTQQEDSAVYLCASSLGRADYNEQFFGPGTRLTVL.

The V call is TRBV3-1 (or the pseudogene TRBV3-2), the J call TRBJ1-1, with a tentative D call TRBD1 (6 bases). With 4 bases removed from V and 5 bases from J, the gap between germline ends came to 11 bases. CDR1 and CDR2 from the germline V gene are LGHDT and YNNKEL (reference sequence). The CDR3 is 13 residues long. For the CDR3, the DNA is TGTGCCAGCAGCCGCAACAGGGTAACTGAAGCTTTCTTT. Protein sequence: CASSRNRVTEAFF.

The chain carries TRBV6-1 and TRBJ2-3; TRBD2 might be the D (6 bases). The CDR3 is made up of 16 amino acids. Trimming cost V 0 bases and J 6 bases, with 16 bases left between them. From germline, CDR1 is MNHNS and CDR2 SASEGT. CDR3 sequence reads: CASSEAARRVQDTQYF. The CDR3, as DNA: TGTGCCAGCAGTGAAGCCGCCAGGAGGGTTCAGGATACGCAGTATTTT.

This clone was counted between two and nine times. The chain recombines TRBV19 with TRBJ1-4; 7 bases align to TRBD1. The CDR3 sequence is 15 residues long. Germline V gene sequence: CDR1 LNHDA, CDR2 SQIVND (reference sequence). V lost 6 bases and J lost 7; bases outside the gene matches: 11. CDR3 in amino acids: CASSPDRVQGEKLFF. The CDR3 nucleotides are TGTGCCAGTAGCCCTGACAGGGTCCAAGGTGAAAAACTGTTTTTT.

The genes are TRBV18 and TRBJ1-2; a possible D gene is TRBD1 (6 bases). Germline V gene sequence: CDR1 KGHSH, CDR2 LQKENI. Trimming took 6 bases from V and 2 from J, leaving 13 bases between them. This CDR3 spans 14 amino acids. CDR3 residues: CASSQDSSNYGYTF. CDR3 DNA: TGTGCCAGCTCCCAGGACAGCTCCAACTATGGCTACACCTTC.

This clone was detected a few times. The genes are TRBV5-5 and TRBJ2-7; D is ambiguous. Germline CDR1 reads SGHKS; CDR2 reads YYEKEE (reference sequence). This CDR3 spans 15 amino acids. V was cut by 3 bases and J by 3 bases, with 16 bases left in between. The CDR3 is CASSSPVGSGYEQYV. For the CDR3, the DNA is TGTGCCAGCAGCTCCCCGGTCGGATCAGGCTACGAGCAGTACGTC.

V usage is TRBV27 and J usage is TRBJ1-4; D gene unclear. V dropped 7 bases and J dropped 10 bases, with 19 bases sitting between them. CDR1 MNHEY and CDR2 SMNVEV come from the germline V gene (reference sequence). There are 14 residues in the CDR3. The CDR3 DNA is TGTGCCAGCACTCCCACCCCCAGGTTTGGAAAACTGTTTTTT. Its protein is CASTPTPRFGKLFF.

The rearrangement uses TRBV5-5 and TRBJ1-2, with D tentatively TRBD1 (6 bases). CDR1 and CDR2 from the germline V gene are SGHKS and YYEKEE (reference sequence). The CDR3 is made up of 15 amino acids. V gave up 2 bases and J gave up 0 bases, with 11 bases separating them. CDR3 residues: CASSLGGSSNYGYTF. CDR3 in DNA: TGTGCCAGCAGCTTAGGGGGATCTTCTAACTATGGCTACACCTTC.

This sequence joins TRBV9 and TRBJ2-2; D possibly corresponds to TRBD2 (5 bases). The CDR3 sequence is 15 residues long. In germline, CDR1 is SGDLS, CDR2 YYNGEE. V lost 3 bases and J lost 0, with 9 bases in between. This CDR3 is CASSGSASNTGELFF. CDR3 sequence (DNA): TGTGCCAGCAGCGGTAGCGCCTCGAACACCGGGGAGCTGTTTTTT. The entire variable domain, with the rest obtained from reference TRBV9 and TRBJ2-2, is as follows: DSGVTQTPKHLITATGQRVTLRCSPRSGDLSVYWYQQSLDQGLQFLIQYYNGEERAKGNILERFSAQQFPDLHSELNLSSLELGDSALYFCASSGSASNTGELFFGEGSRLTVL.

The V and J genes are TRBV6-1 and TRBJ1-3, with 10 bases matching TRBD1. After removal of 1 base from V and 1 base from J, the junction contained 13 bases not matched to a gene. The CDR3 runs 20 residues. Germline assignment: CDR1 MNHNS and CDR2 SASEGT. The CDR3 DNA is TGTGCCAGCAGTGAAGTGGGGGGGACAGGGGAACGGAAATCTGGAAACACCATATATTTT. It encodes CASSEVGGTGERKSGNTIYF.

This chain links TRBV20-1 with TRBJ2-2; a possible D gene is TRBD1 (6 bases). Germline V gene lookup returns CDR1 DFQATT and CDR2 SNEGSKA (reference sequence). With 3 bases removed from V and 6 bases from J, the gap between germline ends came to 11 bases. This CDR3 is 13 amino acids long. In nucleotides, the CDR3 is TGCAGTGCTAGTAAGACAGGCTCCGGGGAGCTGTTTTTT. Its protein product is CSASKTGSGELFF.

This rearrangement joins TRBV5-1 to TRBJ2-3; D not resolved. The germline gives CDR1 SGHRS, CDR2 YFSETQ. The CDR3 is 13 amino acids. V was clipped by 0 bases and J by 3 bases, with 5 bases between them. CDR3 DNA: TGCGCCAGCAGCTTGGTCCAGACAGATACGCAGTATTTT. It yields the protein CASSLVQTDTQYF.